Listed below are T cell receptor beta chains from one sample, sequenced in a study of PD-L1 blockade in urothelial cancer. TCRdb keeps only in-frame clones here, not all; method: immunoSEQ multiplex PCR. The table has 38,000 or so clones, about 86% seen once. This sample comprised PBMCs, obtained around atezolizumab (anti-PD-L1) treatment. All receptors derive from a man in his 60s with urothelial cancer. CDR3s leave out the opening cysteine and the closing phenylalanine or tryptophan. Clone size is not always given. Where it is, it says once, few, many or a class for expanded clones.

j_gene: TRBJ1-6
abundance: NA
v_gene: TRBV18
CDR3aa: ASSADLQGNNSPLH

j_gene: TRBJ2-1
abundance: NA
v_gene: TRBV7-9
CDR3aa: ASSLAPGQGGSEQF

j_gene: TRBJ1-1
abundance: once
v_gene: TRBV7-2
CDR3aa: ASSLGNREAF

j_gene: TRBJ2-7
abundance: NA
v_gene: TRBV11-2
CDR3aa: ASSLGRGRTDNEQY

j_gene: TRBJ2-1
abundance: few
v_gene: TRBV27
CDR3aa: ASNRREAPGGVNEQF

j_gene: TRBJ2-2
abundance: once
v_gene: TRBV7-9
CDR3aa: ASSLRSYTGELF

j_gene: TRBJ2-3
abundance: many
v_gene: TRBV9
CDR3aa: ASSGQNTDTQY

j_gene: TRBJ1-1
abundance: NA
v_gene: TRBV2
CDR3aa: ASTESYRVGNTEAF

j_gene: TRBJ1-1
abundance: NA
v_gene: TRBV11-2
CDR3aa: ASSLRLQGASEAF

j_gene: TRBJ1-1
abundance: NA
v_gene: TRBV9
CDR3aa: ASSVEGIGEAF

j_gene: TRBJ1-4
abundance: NA
v_gene: TRBV7-9
CDR3aa: ASSLAGTGINEKLF

j_gene: TRBJ2-2
abundance: NA
v_gene: TRBV25-1
CDR3aa: ASSEVRAGELF

j_gene: TRBJ1-6
abundance: NA
v_gene: TRBV13
CDR3aa: ASSNTGGPYNSPLH

j_gene: TRBJ2-1
abundance: NA
v_gene: TRBV5-1
CDR3aa: ASSFASGRTLGEQF

j_gene: TRBJ2-5
abundance: NA
v_gene: TRBV7-2
CDR3aa: ASSLGAGGETQY